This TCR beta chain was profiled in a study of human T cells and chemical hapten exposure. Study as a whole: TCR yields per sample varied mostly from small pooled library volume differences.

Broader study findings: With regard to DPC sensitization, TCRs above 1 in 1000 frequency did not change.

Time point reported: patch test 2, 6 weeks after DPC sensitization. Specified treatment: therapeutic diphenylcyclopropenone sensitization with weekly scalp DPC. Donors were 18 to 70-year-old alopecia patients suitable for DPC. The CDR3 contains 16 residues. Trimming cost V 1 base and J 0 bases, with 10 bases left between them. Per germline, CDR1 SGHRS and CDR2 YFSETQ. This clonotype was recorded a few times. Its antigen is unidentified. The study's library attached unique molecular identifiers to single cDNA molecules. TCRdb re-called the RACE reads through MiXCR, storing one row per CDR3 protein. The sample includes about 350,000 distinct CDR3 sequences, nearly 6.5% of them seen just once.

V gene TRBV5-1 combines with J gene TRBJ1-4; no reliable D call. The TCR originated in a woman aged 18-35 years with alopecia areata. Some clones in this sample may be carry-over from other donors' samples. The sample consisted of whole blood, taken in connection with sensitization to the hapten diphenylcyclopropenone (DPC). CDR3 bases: TGCGCCAGCAGCTTGACGGCAGTTACAACTAATGAAAAACTGTTTTTT. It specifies CASSLTAVTTNEKLFF.